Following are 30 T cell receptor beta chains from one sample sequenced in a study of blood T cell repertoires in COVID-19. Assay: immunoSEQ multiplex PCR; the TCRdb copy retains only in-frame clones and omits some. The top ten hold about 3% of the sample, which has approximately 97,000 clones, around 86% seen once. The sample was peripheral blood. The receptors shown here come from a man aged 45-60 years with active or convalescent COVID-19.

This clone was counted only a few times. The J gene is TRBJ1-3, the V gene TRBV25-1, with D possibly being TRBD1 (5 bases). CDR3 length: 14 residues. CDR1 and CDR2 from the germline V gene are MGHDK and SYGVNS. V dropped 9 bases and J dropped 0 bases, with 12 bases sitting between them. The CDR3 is CASSDTSSGNTIYF. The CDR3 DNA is TGTGCCAGTTCGGACACCAGCTCTGGAAACACCATATATTTT.

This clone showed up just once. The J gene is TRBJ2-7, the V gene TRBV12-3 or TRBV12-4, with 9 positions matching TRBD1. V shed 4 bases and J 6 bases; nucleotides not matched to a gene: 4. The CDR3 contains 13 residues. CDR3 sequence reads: CASSSGQGGEQYF. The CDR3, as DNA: TGTGCCAGCAGTTCGGGACAGGGCGGCGAGCAGTACTTC.

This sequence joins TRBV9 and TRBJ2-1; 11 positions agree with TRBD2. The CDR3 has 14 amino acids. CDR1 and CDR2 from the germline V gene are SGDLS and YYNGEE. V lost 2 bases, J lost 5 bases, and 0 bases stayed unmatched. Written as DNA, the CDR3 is TGTGCCAGCAGCGTTAGCGGGGGGGACAATGAGCAGTTCTTC. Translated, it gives CASSVSGGDNEQFF. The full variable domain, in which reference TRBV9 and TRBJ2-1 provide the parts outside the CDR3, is DSGVTQTPKHLITATGQRVTLRCSPRSGDLSVYWYQQSLDQGLQFLIQYYNGEERAKGNILERFSAQQFPDLHSELNLSSLELGDSALYFCASSVSGGDNEQFFGPGTRLTVL.

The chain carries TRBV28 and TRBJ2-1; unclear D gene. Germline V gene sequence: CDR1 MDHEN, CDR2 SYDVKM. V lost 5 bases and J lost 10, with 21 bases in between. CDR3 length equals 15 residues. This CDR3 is CASSPILTGFREQFF. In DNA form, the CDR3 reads TGTGCCAGCAGTCCTATACTGACTGGCTTCCGGGAGCAGTTCTTC.

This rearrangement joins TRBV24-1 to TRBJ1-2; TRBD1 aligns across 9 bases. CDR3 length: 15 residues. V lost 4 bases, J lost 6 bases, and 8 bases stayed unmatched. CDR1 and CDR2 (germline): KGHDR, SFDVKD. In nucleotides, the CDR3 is TGTGCCACCAGTGACCCCGGGACAGGGAACGATGGCTACACCTTC. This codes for CATSDPGTGNDGYTF.

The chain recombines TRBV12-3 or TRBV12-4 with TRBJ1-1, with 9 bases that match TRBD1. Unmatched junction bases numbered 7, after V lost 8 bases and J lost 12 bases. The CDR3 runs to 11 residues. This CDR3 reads CASGGTGKTFF. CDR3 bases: TGTGCCAGCGGCGGGACAGGGAAAACTTTCTTT.

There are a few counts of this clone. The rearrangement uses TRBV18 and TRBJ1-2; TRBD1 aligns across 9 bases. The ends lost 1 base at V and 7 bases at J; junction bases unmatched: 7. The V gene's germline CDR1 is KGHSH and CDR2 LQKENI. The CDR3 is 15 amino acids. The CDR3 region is CASSPQSDRGSGYTF. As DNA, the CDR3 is TGTGCCAGCTCACCACAATCGGACAGGGGAAGTGGCTACACCTTC.

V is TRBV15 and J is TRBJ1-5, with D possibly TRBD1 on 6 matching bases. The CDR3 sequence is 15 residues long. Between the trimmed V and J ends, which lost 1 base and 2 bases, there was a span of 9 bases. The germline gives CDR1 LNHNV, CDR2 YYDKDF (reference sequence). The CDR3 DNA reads TGTGCCACCAGCAGAGTGGCAGGGGGCAATCAGCCCCAGCATTTT. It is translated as CATSRVAGGNQPQHF.

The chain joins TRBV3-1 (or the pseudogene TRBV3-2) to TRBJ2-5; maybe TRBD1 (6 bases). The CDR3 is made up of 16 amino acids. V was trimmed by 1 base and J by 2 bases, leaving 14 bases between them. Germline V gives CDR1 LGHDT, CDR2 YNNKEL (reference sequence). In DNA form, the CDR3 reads TGTGCCAGCAGCCAAGTCATTGGTACAGGGCAAGAGACCCAGTACTTC. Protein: CASSQVIGTGQETQYF.

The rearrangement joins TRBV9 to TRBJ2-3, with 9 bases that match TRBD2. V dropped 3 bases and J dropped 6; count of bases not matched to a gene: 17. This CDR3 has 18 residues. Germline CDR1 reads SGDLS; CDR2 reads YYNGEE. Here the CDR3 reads CASSAGAGLAGRGDTQYF. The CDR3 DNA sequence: TGTGCCAGCAGCGCTGGCGCGGGACTAGCCGGGAGGGGGGATACGCAGTATTTT.

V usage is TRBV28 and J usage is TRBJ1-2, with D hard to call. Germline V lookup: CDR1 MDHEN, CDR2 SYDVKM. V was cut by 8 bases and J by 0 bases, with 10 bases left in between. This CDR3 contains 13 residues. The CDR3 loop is CASGGLANYGYTF. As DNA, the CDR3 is TGTGCCAGCGGAGGTCTGGCTAACTATGGCTACACCTTC.

The CDR3 DNA reads as TGTGCCAGCAGCTTTGCCGGTAGGGGGACTGAAGCTTTCTTT. Translation gives CASSFAGRGTEAFF. V is TRBV5-5 and J is TRBJ1-1; weak D call: TRBD1 (6 bases). Germline lookup yields CDR1 SGHKS and CDR2 YYEKEE (reference sequence). Deletions cut 2 bases from V and 5 bases from J, with 13 bases between. The CDR3 sequence is 14 residues long.

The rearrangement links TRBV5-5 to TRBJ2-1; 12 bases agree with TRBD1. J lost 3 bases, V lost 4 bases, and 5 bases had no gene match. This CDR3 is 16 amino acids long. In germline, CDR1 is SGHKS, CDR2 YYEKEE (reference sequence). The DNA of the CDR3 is TGTGCCAGCAGCCGAGGGACAGGGGGCTTCTACAATGAGCAGTTCTTC. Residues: CASSRGTGGFYNEQFF.

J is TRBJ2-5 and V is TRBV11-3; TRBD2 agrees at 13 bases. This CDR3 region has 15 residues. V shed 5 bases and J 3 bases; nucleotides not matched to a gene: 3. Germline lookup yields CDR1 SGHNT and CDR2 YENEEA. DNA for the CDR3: TGTGCCAGCAGCCTCGGACTAGCGGGGGAAGAGACCCAGTACTTC. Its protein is CASSLGLAGEETQYF.

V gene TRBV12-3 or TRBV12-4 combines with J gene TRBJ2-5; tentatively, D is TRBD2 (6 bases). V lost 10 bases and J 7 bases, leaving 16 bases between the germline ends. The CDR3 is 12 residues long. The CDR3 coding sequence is TGTGCCATCGGCGGGGATGGCGGGACCCAGTACTTC. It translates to CAIGGDGGTQYF.

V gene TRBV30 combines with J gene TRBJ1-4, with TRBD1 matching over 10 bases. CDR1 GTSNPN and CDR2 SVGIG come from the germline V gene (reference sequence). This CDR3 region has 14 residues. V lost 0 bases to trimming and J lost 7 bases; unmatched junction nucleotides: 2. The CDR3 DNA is TGTGCCTGGAGTGTGGGACAGGGGACTGAAAAACTGTTTTTT. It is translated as CAWSVGQGTEKLFF. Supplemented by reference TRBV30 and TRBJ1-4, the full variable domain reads SQTIHQWPATLVQPVGSPLSLECTVEGTSNPNLYWYRQAAGRGLQLLFYSVGIGQISSEVPQNLSASRPQDRQFILSSKKLLLSDSGFYLCAWSVGQGTEKLFFGSGTQLSVL.

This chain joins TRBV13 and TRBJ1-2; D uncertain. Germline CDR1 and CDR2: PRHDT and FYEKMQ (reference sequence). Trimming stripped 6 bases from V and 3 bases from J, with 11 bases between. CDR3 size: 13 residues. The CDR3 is CASSASGDYGYTF. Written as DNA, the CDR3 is TGTGCCAGCAGTGCGTCGGGAGACTATGGCTACACCTTC.

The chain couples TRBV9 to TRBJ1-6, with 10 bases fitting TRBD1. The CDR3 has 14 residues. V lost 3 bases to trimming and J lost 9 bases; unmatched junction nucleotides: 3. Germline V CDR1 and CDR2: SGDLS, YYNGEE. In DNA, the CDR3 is TGTGCCAGCAGCGAGACAGGGGGCTCTTCACCCCTCCACTTT. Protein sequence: CASSETGGSSPLHF.

The CDR3 region is CASSLDRVLAFF. The CDR3 DNA sequence: TGTGCCAGCAGCCTCGACAGGGTCCTAGCTTTCTTT. V is TRBV14 and J is TRBJ1-1, with TRBD1 matching over 7 bases. The length of the CDR3 is 12 residues. Losses at the gene ends were 4 bases for V and 10 bases for J; bases not matched to a gene: 6. The germline V gene encodes CDR1 SGHDN and CDR2 FVKESK.

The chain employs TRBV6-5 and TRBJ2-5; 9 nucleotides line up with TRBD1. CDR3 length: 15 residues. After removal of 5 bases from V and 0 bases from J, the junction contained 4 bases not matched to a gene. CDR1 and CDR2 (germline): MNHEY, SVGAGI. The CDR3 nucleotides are TGTGCCAGCAGTAGACAGGGGGAAAACCAAGAGACCCAGTACTTC. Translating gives CASSRQGENQETQYF.

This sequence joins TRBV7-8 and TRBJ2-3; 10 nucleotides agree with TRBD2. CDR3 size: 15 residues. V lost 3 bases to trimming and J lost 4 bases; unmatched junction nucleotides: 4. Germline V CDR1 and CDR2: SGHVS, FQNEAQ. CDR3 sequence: CASSFGLAGADTQYF. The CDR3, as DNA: TGTGCCAGCAGCTTCGGGCTAGCGGGGGCAGATACGCAGTATTTT.

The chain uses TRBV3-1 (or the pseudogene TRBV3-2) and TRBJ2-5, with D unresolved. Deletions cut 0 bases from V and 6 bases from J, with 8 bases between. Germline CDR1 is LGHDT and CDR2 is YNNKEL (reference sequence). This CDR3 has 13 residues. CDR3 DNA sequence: TGTGCCAGCAGCCAAGAAGGAGAAAAGACCCAGTACTTC. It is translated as CASSQEGEKTQYF.

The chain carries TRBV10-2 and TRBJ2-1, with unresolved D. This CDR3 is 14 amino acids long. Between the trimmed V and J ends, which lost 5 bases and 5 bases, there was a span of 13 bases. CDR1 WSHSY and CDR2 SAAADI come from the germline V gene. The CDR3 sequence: CASSPLTRNNEQFF. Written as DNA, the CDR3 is TGCGCCAGCAGTCCCCTTACGCGGAACAATGAGCAGTTCTTC.

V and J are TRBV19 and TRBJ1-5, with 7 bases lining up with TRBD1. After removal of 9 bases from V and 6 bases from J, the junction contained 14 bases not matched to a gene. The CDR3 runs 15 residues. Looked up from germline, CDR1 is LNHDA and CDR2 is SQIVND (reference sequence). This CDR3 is CASNTLARGAQPQHF. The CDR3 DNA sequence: TGTGCCAGCAACACACTGGCCAGGGGGGCTCAGCCCCAGCATTTT.

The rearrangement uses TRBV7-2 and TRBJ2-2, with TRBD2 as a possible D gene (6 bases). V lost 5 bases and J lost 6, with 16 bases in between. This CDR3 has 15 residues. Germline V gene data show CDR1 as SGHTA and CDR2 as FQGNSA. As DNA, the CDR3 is TGTGCCAGCAGCCTGGTGGGTAGCGGCGCCGGGGAGCTGTTTTTT. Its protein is CASSLVGSGAGELFF.

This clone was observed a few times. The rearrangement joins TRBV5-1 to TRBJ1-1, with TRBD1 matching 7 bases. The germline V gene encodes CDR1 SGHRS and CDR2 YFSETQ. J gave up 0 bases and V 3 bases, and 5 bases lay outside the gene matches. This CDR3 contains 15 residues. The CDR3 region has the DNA TGCGCCAGCAGCTCGGGACAGAACATGAACACTGAAGCTTTCTTT. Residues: CASSSGQNMNTEAFF. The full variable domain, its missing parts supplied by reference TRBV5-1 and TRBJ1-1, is KAGVTQTPRYLIKTRGQQVTLSCSPISGHRSVSWYQQTPGQGLQFLFEYFSETQRNKGNFPGRFSGRQFSNSRSEMNVSTLELGDSALYLCASSSGQNMNTEAFFGQGTRLTVV.

CDR3 region: CAISDWLAENTGELFF. CDR3 bases: TGTGCCATCAGTGATTGGCTAGCGGAGAACACCGGGGAGCTGTTTTTT. This chain joins TRBV10-3 and TRBJ2-2; 7 bases line up with TRBD2. V was pared by 3 bases and J by 1 base, with 5 bases of the junction left unmatched. Germline V lookup: CDR1 ENHRY, CDR2 SYGVKD. This CDR3 region has 16 residues.

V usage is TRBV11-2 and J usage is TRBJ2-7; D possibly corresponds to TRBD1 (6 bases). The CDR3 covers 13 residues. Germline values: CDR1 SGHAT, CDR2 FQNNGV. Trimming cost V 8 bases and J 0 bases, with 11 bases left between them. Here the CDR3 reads CASQGQGSYEQYF. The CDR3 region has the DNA TGTGCCAGCCAGGGGCAGGGCTCCTACGAGCAGTACTTC. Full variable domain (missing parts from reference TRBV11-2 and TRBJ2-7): EAGVAQSPRYKIIEKRQSVAFWCNPISGHATLYWYQQILGQGPKLLIQFQNNGVVDDSQLPKDRFSAERLKGVDSTLKIQPAKLEDSAVYLCASQGQGSYEQYFGPGTRLTVT.

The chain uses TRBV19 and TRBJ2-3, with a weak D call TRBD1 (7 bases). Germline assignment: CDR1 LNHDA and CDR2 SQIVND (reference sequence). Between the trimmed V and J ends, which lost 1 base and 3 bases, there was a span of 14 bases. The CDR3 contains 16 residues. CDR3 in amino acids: CASSIGGQTSTDTQYF. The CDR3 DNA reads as TGTGCCAGTAGTATAGGGGGACAGACTAGTACAGATACGCAGTATTTT.

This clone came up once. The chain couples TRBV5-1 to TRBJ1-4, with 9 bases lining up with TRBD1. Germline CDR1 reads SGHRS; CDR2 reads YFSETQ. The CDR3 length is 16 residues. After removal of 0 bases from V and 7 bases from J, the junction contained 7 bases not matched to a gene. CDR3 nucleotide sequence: TGCGCCAGCAGCTTGGGGGGGACAGGGTTCGGTGAAAAACTGTTTTTT. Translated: CASSLGGTGFGEKLFF.